A selection of T cell receptor beta chains follows, all from one sample in a study of T cell repertoires in cytomegalovirus infection. TCRdb ran MiXCR on the reads and lists one entry per CDR3 protein. The sample has around 270,000 distinct CDR3 sequences; over 8% are singletons. Input material: PBMCs. These TCRs come from a human donor in good health (CMV status not recorded). Some clones in this sample may be carry-over from other donors' samples. Each CDR3 is given with its conserved first and last residue. A D gene is named only where the DNA matches it firmly. Only some rows state a clone size, as once, few, many or a class for expanded clones.

v_gene: TRBV12-3/TRBV12-4; j_gene: TRBJ2-4; abundance: -; d_gene: -; CDR3nt: TGTGCCAGCAGTTCCAACAGGGTAGCCAAAAACATTCAGTACTTC; CDR3aa: CASSSNRVAKNIQYF
v_gene: TRBV7-2; j_gene: TRBJ1-5; abundance: many; d_gene: -; CDR3nt: TGTGCCAGCAGCTTAGAGGGAATTCGCAATCAGCCCCAGCATTTT; CDR3aa: CASSLEGIRNQPQHF
v_gene: TRBV7-2; j_gene: TRBJ2-1; abundance: many; d_gene: TRBD2; CDR3nt: TGTGCCAGCAGCTCGGGACTAGCGGGGGGATGGAGGAATGAGCAGTTCTTC; CDR3aa: CASSSGLAGGWRNEQFF
v_gene: TRBV11-3; j_gene: TRBJ2-1; abundance: few; d_gene: -; CDR3nt: TGTGCCAGCAGCTTAGGTCGGGAAAACAATGAGCAGTTCTTC; CDR3aa: CASSLGRENNEQFF
v_gene: TRBV7-2; j_gene: TRBJ2-7; abundance: many; d_gene: TRBD2; CDR3nt: TGTGCCAGCAGCTTAGGGGCGGGGGGCCCGAGCTCCTACGAGCAGTACTTC; CDR3aa: CASSLGAGGPSSYEQYF
v_gene: TRBV4-1; j_gene: TRBJ1-5; abundance: many; d_gene: -; CDR3nt: TGCGCCAGCAGCCAAGAAAGCAGGGGAGGTCAGCCCCAGCATTTT; CDR3aa: CASSQESRGGQPQHF
v_gene: TRBV7-2; j_gene: TRBJ2-5; abundance: many; d_gene: -; CDR3nt: TGTGCCAGCAGCTTAGGAGGGTTCCCCCAAGAGACCCAGTACTTC; CDR3aa: CASSLGGFPQETQYF
v_gene: TRBV7-2; j_gene: TRBJ2-1; abundance: many; d_gene: TRBD2; CDR3nt: TGTGCCAGCAGTTACGTAGCGGGGGCAAACAATGAGCAGTTCTTC; CDR3aa: CASSYVAGANNEQFF
v_gene: TRBV12-3/TRBV12-4; j_gene: TRBJ1-1; abundance: many; d_gene: -; CDR3nt: TGTGCCAGCCGGGCTCACTTTACCATGAACACTGAAGCTTTCTTT; CDR3aa: CASRAHFTMNTEAFF
v_gene: TRBV28; j_gene: TRBJ1-1; abundance: many; d_gene: -; CDR3nt: TGTGCCAGCAGTGTACAACAGGGGAACACTGAAGCTTTCTTT; CDR3aa: CASSVQQGNTEAFF
v_gene: TRBV5-1; j_gene: TRBJ1-1; abundance: many; d_gene: -; CDR3nt: TGCGCCAGCAGCTTGGGTACAGCCTTGAACACTGAAGCTTTCTTT; CDR3aa: CASSLGTALNTEAFF
v_gene: TRBV11-3; j_gene: TRBJ2-4; abundance: many; d_gene: TRBD2; CDR3nt: TGTGCCAGCAGCTTTCCGGGAGGAAGGATTCAGTACTTC; CDR3aa: CASSFPGGRIQYF
v_gene: TRBV7-2; j_gene: TRBJ2-1; abundance: many; d_gene: TRBD2; CDR3nt: TGTGCCAGCAGCTTAGCCCCTAGCGGGGGGACCGAAAAGCTCTTC; CDR3aa: CASSLAPSGGTEKLF
v_gene: TRBV4-1; j_gene: TRBJ2-7; abundance: -; d_gene: -; CDR3nt: TGCGCCAGCAGCCAAGAACAAGGTCGGGGCGAGCAGTACTTC; CDR3aa: CASSQEQGRGEQYF
v_gene: TRBV7-6; j_gene: TRBJ2-3; abundance: many; d_gene: -; CDR3nt: TGTGCCAGCAGCTTACGCCAGAGCACAGATACGCAGTATTTT; CDR3aa: CASSLRQSTDTQYF
v_gene: TRBV29-1; j_gene: TRBJ1-2; abundance: -; d_gene: TRBD1; CDR3nt: TGCAGCGCCCGGGACAGGGGAATCTATGGCTACACCTTC; CDR3aa: CSARDRGIYGYTF